Shown below are 10 T cell receptor beta chains from a single sample sequenced in a study of graft-versus-host responses after intestinal transplantation. Some clones are missing from TCRdb's copy, which holds only in-frame ones; the method was immunoSEQ multiplex PCR. The repertoire includes 35,000 to 55,000 clones, over 80% of them detected once, and 5% to 6.5% sits in the top ten. The sequenced sample was PBMCs, obtained around 27 months after a first intestinal transplant, on the day of a second. The source is a human patient who received an intestinal transplant, so some T cells may come from the graft donor.

As DNA, the CDR3 is TGTGCCAGCGCCCCCTCCTCCTACGAGCAGTACTTC. It is translated as CASAPSSYEQYF. The rearrangement uses TRBV6-5 and TRBJ2-7; no clear D. Trimming pared 8 bases from V and 0 bases from J, leaving 8 bases between. The germline V gene encodes CDR1 MNHEY and CDR2 SVGAGI. The CDR3 runs 12 residues.

The chain couples TRBV19 to TRBJ1-2, with D possibly matching TRBD1 (6 bases). CDR1 is LNHDA and CDR2 is SQIVND in the germline V gene (reference sequence). V was trimmed by 6 bases and J by 0 bases, leaving 14 bases between them. The CDR3 length is 15 residues. The chain's CDR3 is CASSLQGRANYGYTF. For the CDR3, the DNA is TGTGCCAGTAGCTTACAGGGCCGAGCTAACTATGGCTACACCTTC. The whole variable domain, remainder taken from reference TRBV19 and TRBJ1-2, is DGGITQSPKYLFRKEGQNVTLSCEQNLNHDAMYWYRQDPGQGLRLIYYSQIVNDFQKGDIAEGYSVSREKKESFPLTVTSAQKNPTAFYLCASSLQGRANYGYTFGSGTRLTVV.

The chain combines TRBV6-1 with TRBJ2-1; 11 bases match TRBD2. Trimming removed 3 bases from V and 4 bases from J; junction bases left unmatched: 11. Germline CDR1 and CDR2: MNHNS and SASEGT. The CDR3 extends over 18 amino acids. In nucleotides, the CDR3 is TGTGCCAGCAGTGAGGGGACTAGCGGAACCGGGGGATACAATGAGCAGTTCTTC. Protein product: CASSEGTSGTGGYNEQFF.

The J gene is TRBJ1-6, the V gene TRBV11-2; no definite D call. Per germline, CDR1 SGHAT and CDR2 FQNNGV. The length of the CDR3 is 11 residues. The V end was cut by 5 bases, the J end by 12 bases, with 8 bases between. CDR3 loop: CASSNHRPLHF. The CDR3 region has the DNA TGTGCCAGCAGCAACCACAGACCCCTCCACTTT.

This clone appeared once. V and J are TRBV13 and TRBJ2-5; weak D call: TRBD1 (5 bases). The length of the CDR3 is 17 residues. Germline V CDR1 and CDR2: PRHDT, FYEKMQ (reference sequence). V lost 1 base and J 5 bases, leaving 20 bases between the germline ends. The DNA for the CDR3 is TGTGCCAGCAGCTTAGAGGGGTGCGTAGGCCGCCAGGAGACCCAGTACTTC. This codes for CASSLEGCVGRQETQYF.

The chain joins TRBV5-8 to TRBJ2-7; TRBD1 aligns across 8 bases. The junction had 5 bases not matched to a gene; V was cut back by 6 bases and J by 3 bases. CDR3 length: 13 amino acids. The V gene's germline CDR1 is SGHTS and CDR2 YDEGEE. For the CDR3, the DNA is TGTGCCAGCACCAGGGACAGGCTCTACGAGCAGTACTTC. It codes for CASTRDRLYEQYF.

J is TRBJ2-7 and V is TRBV5-1; the match to TRBD2 covers 12 bases. CDR1 is SGHRS and CDR2 is YFSETQ in the germline V gene. Trimming removed 3 bases from V and 5 bases from J; junction bases left unmatched: 12. The CDR3 is 17 amino acids. CDR3 loop: CASSWSSGRASSDEQYF. DNA of the CDR3: TGCGCCAGCAGCTGGTCTAGCGGGAGGGCCTCTTCCGACGAGCAGTACTTC.

V gene TRBV27 combines with J gene TRBJ2-5; D unresolved. The J call may be incorrect, as the DNA end agrees better with TRBJ2-7. Germline V lookup: CDR1 MNHEY, CDR2 SMNVEV (reference sequence). This CDR3 has 14 amino acids. CDR3 sequence (DNA): TGTGCCAGCGCTACGCGGTCGGGTCGATACGAGCAGTACTTC. Its translation: CASATRSGRYEQYF.

This clone was observed once. The gene calls are TRBV6-5 and TRBJ1-1; D perhaps matches TRBD1 (5 bases). CDR1 is MNHEY, CDR2 SVGAGI, per germline. The V end was cut by 6 bases, the J end by 0 bases, with 14 bases between. This CDR3 has 15 amino acids. CDR3 sequence (DNA): TGTGCCAGCAGGGACATGGGGGTGGTGAACACTGAAGCTTTCTTT. This sequence encodes CASRDMGVVNTEAFF.

This clone appeared a single time. A far larger clone is off by one base, so a read error is likely. Other DNA sequences of this sample code for an identical CDR3. This chain links TRBV28 with TRBJ2-7, with D unresolved. Germline-derived CDR1 and CDR2 are MDHEN and SYDVKM. V lost 2 bases and J 4 bases, leaving 15 bases between the germline ends. This CDR3 contains 15 residues. The CDR3 DNA is TGTGCCAGCAGTTTACGTCTTGGTAATTCTTACGAGCAGTACTTC. Its protein product is CASSLRLGNSYEQYF.